This T cell receptor (beta chain) was documented in a study of cytomegalovirus exposure and HLA in healthy donors. General study points: A later analysis reported that several of the most significant clusters appeared to be linked to common viral pathogens, among them Epstein-Barr virus. An Asian-associated ancestry cluster reportedly showed fewer N-insertions than the approximately 660-donor mean in a later analysis.

Trimming removed 3 bases from V and 9 bases from J; junction bases left unmatched: 7. The CDR3 is 15 amino acids. In germline, CDR1 is KGHSH, CDR2 LQKENI. While unrecorded immune exposures were likely, the donors were nominally healthy when sampled. Worth noting for this clone: As yet, its antigen is unknown.

Vbeta (60) and Jbeta (13) primers were used in the PCR. Only in-frame clones appear in the TCRdb table, and some are missing; sequencing was by immunoSEQ multiplex PCR. Of some 100,000 clones in the sample, roughly 70% are singletons; the top ten hold approximately 10%. This rearrangement joins TRBV18 to TRBJ2-1; 11 positions match TRBD2. Material for sequencing was PBMCs. This TCR derives from a woman aged 50 to 60 in good health and CMV-seropositive. The chain's CDR3 is CASSPTSGSGSEQFF. For the CDR3, the DNA is TGTGCCAGCTCACCTACTAGCGGGAGTGGAAGTGAGCAGTTCTTC.